This TCR beta chain is drawn from a study of blood T cell repertoires in COVID-19. The CDR3 covers 13 residues. Trimming cost V 1 base and J 3 bases, with 6 bases left between them. The germline V gene encodes CDR1 LGHNA and CDR2 YNFKEQ. Original processing methods: Cell counts per sample came from amplifying reference gene primers. Measured with immunoSEQ multiplex PCR; TCRdb has only the in-frame clones, and not every one. The V and J calls and clone size were taken over from that table, and D and trimming were inferred from the DNA. The sample lists under 250,000 clones, 92% occurring once. Sample: peripheral blood. The sequence was collected from a man aged 25-45 years with acute or convalescent COVID-19. J is TRBJ1-1 and V is TRBV4-2; no clear D gene. The CDR3 DNA reads as TGTGCCAGCAGCCAAGGGAGGGACACTGAAGCTTTCTTT. Translation gives CASSQGRDTEAFF.